This T cell receptor beta chain was captured by sequencing in a study of shared clonotypes between healthy human individuals. Repertoires were generated with immunoSEQ multiplex PCR, while TCRdb's copy carries only in-frame clones and drops some. The data contain 2 million to 2.5 million clones, 90% to 97% of them singletons. CDR3 length equals 15 residues. V lost 3 bases to trimming and J lost 5 bases; unmatched junction nucleotides: 6. Germline CDR1 is MNHNS and CDR2 is SASEGT. Sequencing input: naive CD4+ T cells sorted from blood. This sample's subset: CD45RA+ positively selected. This TCR came from a man aged 18 to 30 in good health. The V gene is TRBV6-1, the J gene TRBJ2-3; TRBD2 matches at 9 bases. The CDR3 DNA sequence: TGTGCCAGCAGTGACCCTGGAGCGGGAGGAGATACGCAGTATTTT. This translates into CASSDPGAGGDTQYF.